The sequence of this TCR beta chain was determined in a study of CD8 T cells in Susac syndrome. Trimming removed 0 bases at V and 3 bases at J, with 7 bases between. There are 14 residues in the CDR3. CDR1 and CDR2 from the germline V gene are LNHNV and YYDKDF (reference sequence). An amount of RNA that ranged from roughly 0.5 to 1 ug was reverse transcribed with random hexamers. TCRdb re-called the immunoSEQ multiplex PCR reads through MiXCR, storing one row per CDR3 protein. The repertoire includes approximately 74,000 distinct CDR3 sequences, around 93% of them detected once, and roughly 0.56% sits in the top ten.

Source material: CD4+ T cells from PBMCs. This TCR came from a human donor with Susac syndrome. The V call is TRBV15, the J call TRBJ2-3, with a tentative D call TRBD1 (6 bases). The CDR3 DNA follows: TGTGCCACCAGCAGAGATACAGGGACAGATACGCAGTATTTT. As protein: CATSRDTGTDTQYF.